The following is a T cell receptor (beta chain) sequence with its context. The antigen is not known. This entry is derived from a study of cytomegalovirus exposure and HLA in healthy donors. Study-wide context: Around 180 million T cells yielded under 130 million unique TCR beta sequences in earlier analysis. Study-wide results and limits: TCR beta chain V- and J-gene trimming was linked, in a later analysis, to a missense variant in DCLRE1C. Certain sequence variants were highly shared and formed a cluster, and this cluster was likely a sequencing artifact. In the analysis, some V segments, TRBV6-2 and TRBV6-3 included, were excluded as indistinguishable.

V lost 7 bases, J lost 4 bases, and 14 bases lay in between. The CDR3 consists of 13 residues. Per the germline V gene, CDR1 is MDHEN and CDR2 is SYDVKM. PCR primers comprised 60 Vbeta and 13 Jbeta primers. Sequencing was performed with immunoSEQ multiplex PCR; in TCRdb, only in-frame clones are kept and a portion is missing. The table includes roughly 130,000 clones, approximately 69% detected once. The sequenced material came from PBMCs. The chain carries TRBV28 and TRBJ2-7; D is perhaps TRBD2 (6 bases). This receptor was identified in a middle-aged man in good health and CMV-seropositive. CDR3 amino acids: CASTSNGGYEQYF. In DNA, the CDR3 is TGTGCCAGCACCTCGAATGGGGGGTACGAGCAGTACTTC.